This T cell receptor (beta chain) was obtained from a study of lung T cells in sarcoidosis with Löfgren's syndrome. Study-wide results and caveats: TRAV12-1 and TRBV2 were reportedly most expanded in Löfgren's patients. TRBV2 was the preferred pairing partner of TRAV12-1, with similar CDR3s.

This clonotype was detected ten times or more. Its antigen remains unknown. MiXCR, applied by TCRdb to the reads, yields one record per CDR3 protein. The table has 60,000 to 70,000 distinct CDR3 sequences, 21% seen once. Trimming shortened V by 3 bases and J by 4 bases, and 4 bases separated the two germline ends. Germline CDR1 reads MGHDK; CDR2 reads SYGVNS. This CDR3 comprises 11 residues. This TCR came from a human donor with sarcoidosis (Löfgren's syndrome or another form), or a control subject (not recorded which). The chain combines TRBV25-1 with TRBJ2-7; D not resolved. Sequenced input: CD4+ T cells from PBMCs. The CDR3 region is CASSETYEQYF. The CDR3 DNA is TGTGCCAGCAGTGAGACTTACGAGCAGTACTTC.